Sequencing of this TCR beta chain was carried out in a study of beta chain features in type 1 diabetes. There are 13 residues in the CDR3. Germline CDR1 GTSNPN, CDR2 SVGIG (reference sequence). V lost 4 bases to trimming and J lost 4 bases, with 14 bases between them. As every portion of the isolated RNA was reverse transcribed, the sequencing read expressed TCRB transcripts. Only in-frame clones appear in the TCRdb table, and some are missing; sequencing was by immunoSEQ multiplex PCR. This table holds over 120,000 clones, over 9.5% found once. The clonotype comes from a man between 18 and 35 years old in good health. The sequencing sample was made of naive CD4+ T cells from blood. V and J are TRBV30 and TRBJ2-7; D might be TRBD2 (5 bases). In DNA, the CDR3 is TGTGCCTGGACTGGGAGCGCCTCATACGAGCAGTACTTC. Its protein is CAWTGSASYEQYF.